The entry below describes one T cell receptor beta chain. Antigen specificity is unknown. The PCR was carried out with 60 Vbeta primers and 13 Jbeta primers. Original processing methods: Unique TCR beta chains totaled around 86 million in a later count, with 8.5 million to 12 million of them shared. The table came from immunoSEQ multiplex PCR; TCRdb's copy has only in-frame clones and leaves some out. V and J calls and clone size are given by that table; D and trimming were obtained from the DNA. The sample lists approximately 90,000 clones; roughly 75% were seen once. This sample is part of a study of cytomegalovirus exposure and HLA in healthy donors. The study, taken as a whole, reports: Analysis was carried out at a later point, and it linked a missense DCLRE1C variant to TCR beta V- and J-gene trimming. According to a later analysis, donors in an Asian-associated ancestry cluster reportedly had fewer N-insertions than the roughly 670-donor mean. Later on, an analysis showed TCR association rates differing by HLA locus, with DRB1 the most and HLA-C the fewest.

CDR1 is SGDLS and CDR2 is YYNGEE in the germline V gene. The V gene lost 0 bases and the J gene lost 8 bases, with 20 bases spanning the gap. This CDR3 has 16 amino acids. The V and J genes are TRBV9 and TRBJ1-2; D possibly corresponds to TRBD1 (5 bases). The sample was PBMCs. This sequence originates from a man aged 40-49 years in good health and CMV-seronegative. The CDR3 coding sequence is TGTGCCAGCAGCGTAGGTGGGGCACGCCTGGTCGAGGGCTACACCTTC. Translating gives CASSVGGARLVEGYTF.